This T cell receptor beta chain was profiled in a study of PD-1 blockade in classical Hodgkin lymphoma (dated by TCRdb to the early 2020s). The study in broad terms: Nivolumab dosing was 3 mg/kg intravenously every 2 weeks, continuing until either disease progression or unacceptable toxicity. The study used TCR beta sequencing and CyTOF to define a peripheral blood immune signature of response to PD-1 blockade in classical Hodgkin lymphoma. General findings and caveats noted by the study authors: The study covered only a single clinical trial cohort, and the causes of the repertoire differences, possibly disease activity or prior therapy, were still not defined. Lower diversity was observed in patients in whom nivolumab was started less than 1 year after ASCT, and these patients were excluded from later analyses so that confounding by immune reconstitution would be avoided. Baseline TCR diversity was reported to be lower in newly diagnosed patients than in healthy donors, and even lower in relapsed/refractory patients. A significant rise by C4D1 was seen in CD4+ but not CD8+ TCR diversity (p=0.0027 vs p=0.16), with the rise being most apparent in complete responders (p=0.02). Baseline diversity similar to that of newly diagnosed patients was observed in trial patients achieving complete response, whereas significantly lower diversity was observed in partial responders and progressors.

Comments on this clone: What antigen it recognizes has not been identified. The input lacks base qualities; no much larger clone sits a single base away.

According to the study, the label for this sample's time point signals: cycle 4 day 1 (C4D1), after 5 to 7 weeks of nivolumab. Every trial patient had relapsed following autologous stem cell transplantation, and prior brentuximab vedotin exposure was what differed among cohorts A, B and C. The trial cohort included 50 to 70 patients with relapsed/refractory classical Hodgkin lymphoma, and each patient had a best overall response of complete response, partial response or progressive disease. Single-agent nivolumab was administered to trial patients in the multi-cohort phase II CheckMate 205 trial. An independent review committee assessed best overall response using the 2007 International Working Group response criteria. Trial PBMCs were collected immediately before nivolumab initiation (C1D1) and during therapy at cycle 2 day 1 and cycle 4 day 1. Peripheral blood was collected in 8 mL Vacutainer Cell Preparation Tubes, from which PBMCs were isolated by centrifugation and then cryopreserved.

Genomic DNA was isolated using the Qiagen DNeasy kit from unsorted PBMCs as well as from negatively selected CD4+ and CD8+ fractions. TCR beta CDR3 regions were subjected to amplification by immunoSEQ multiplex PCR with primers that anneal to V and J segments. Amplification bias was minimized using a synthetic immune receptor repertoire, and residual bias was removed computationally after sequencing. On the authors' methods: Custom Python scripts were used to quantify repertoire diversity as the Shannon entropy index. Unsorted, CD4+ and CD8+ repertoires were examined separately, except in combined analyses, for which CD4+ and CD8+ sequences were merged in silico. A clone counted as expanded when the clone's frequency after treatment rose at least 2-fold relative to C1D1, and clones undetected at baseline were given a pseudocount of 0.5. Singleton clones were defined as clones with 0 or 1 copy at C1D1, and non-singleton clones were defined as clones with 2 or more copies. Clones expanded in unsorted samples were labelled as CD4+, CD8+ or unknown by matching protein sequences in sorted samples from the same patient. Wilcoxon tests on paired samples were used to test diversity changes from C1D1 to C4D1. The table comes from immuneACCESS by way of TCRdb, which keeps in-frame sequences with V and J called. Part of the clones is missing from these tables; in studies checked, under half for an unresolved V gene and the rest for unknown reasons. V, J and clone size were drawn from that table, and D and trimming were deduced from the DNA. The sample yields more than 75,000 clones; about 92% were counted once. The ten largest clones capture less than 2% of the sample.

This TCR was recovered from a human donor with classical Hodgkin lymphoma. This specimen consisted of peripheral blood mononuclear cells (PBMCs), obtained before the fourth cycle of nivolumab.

CDR3 region: CASSLARPNEKLFF. The base sequence is TGCGCCAGCAGCTTGGCGCGCCCTAATGAAAAACTGTTTTTT. The V and J genes are TRBV5-1 and TRBJ1-4; the D gene cannot be resolved reliably. CDR1 and CDR2 were assigned from the germline V gene as SGHRS and YFSETQ. From its cysteine to its phenylalanine, the CDR3 spans 14 amino acids. Here the CDR3 DNA is all that survives: 42 bases in frame from base 1. The V end loses 0 bases and the J end loses 3 bases, and a stretch of 6 bases separates them.